This TCR beta chain was sequenced for a study of cytomegalovirus exposure and HLA in healthy donors. Germline V lookup: CDR1 ENHRY, CDR2 SYGVKD. This CDR3 is 16 amino acids long. Trimming took 10 bases from V and 9 from J; bases not matched to a gene: 18. Only a few counts were recorded for this clone. The PCR used 60 Vbeta and 13 Jbeta primers. Assay used: immunoSEQ multiplex PCR; TCRdb lists only in-frame clones, some missing. This table holds a few hundred thousand clones, about 80% found once. The V gene is TRBV10-3, the J gene TRBJ2-1; 10 positions agree with TRBD1. The sequence was collected from an older woman in good health and CMV-seropositive. What was sequenced was PBMCs. In nucleotides, the CDR3 is TGTGCCACCAGCGAGGGGGTGGGACAGGGGATCATTGAGCAGTTCTTC. Amino acids: CATSEGVGQGIIEQFF.